The 32 T cell receptor beta chains reported below all come from one sample, sequenced in a study of blood T cells in healthy people across ages. Combining a sample-barcoded 5' primer with a J-beta primer mix, a second PCR ran for roughly 6 to 12 cycles. TCRdb reprocessed the 5' RACE reads with MiXCR, giving one entry per CDR3 protein. The sample yields over 700,000 distinct CDR3 sequences, about 53% seen once. The sample was blood. All receptors come from an elderly man in good health.

As regards this clonotype: The germline gene is not matched at one end of the junction; a read error may be the cause. The CDR3 nucleotides read TGTGACAGCAGTGTAGGTCAGGGGTACGAGCAGTACTTC. It translates to CDSSVGQGYEQYF. J is TRBJ2-5 and V is TRBV12-3 or TRBV12-4; tentatively, D is TRBD1 (6 bases). The J call may not be correct, given that the DNA end is closer to TRBJ2-7. The CDR3 totals 13 residues.

This chain uses TRBV6-5 with TRBJ1-2, with D perhaps TRBD1 (6 bases). The length of the CDR3 is 17 residues. In germline, CDR1 is MNHEY, CDR2 SVGAGI. V shed 0 bases and J shed 0 bases, with 14 bases lying between them. The CDR3 sequence: CASSYSPVWGPNYGYTF. CDR3 bases: TGTGCCAGCAGTTACTCGCCGGTTTGGGGGCCTAACTATGGCTACACCTTC.

This chain uses TRBV29-1 with TRBJ1-2; D gene uncertain. CDR1 is SQVTM and CDR2 is ANQGSEA in the germline V gene. Trimming removed 4 bases at V and 2 bases at J, with 8 bases between. This CDR3 spans 12 amino acids. The CDR3 nucleotides read TGCAGCGTTGTAAGGCAGAACTATGGCTACACCTTC. This gives the protein CSVVRQNYGYTF.

This clonotype has just a few counts. The chain carries TRBV7-9 and TRBJ2-3, with D possibly called TRBD1 or TRBD2 (6 bases each). V was shortened by 5 bases and J by 14 bases, with 26 bases between the two germline ends. Germline CDR1 is SEHNR and CDR2 is FQNEAQ (reference sequence). The CDR3 has 15 amino acids. CDR3 amino acids: CASSRGDGGHRYAYF. The CDR3 DNA reads TGTGCCAGCAGCCGAGGGGACGGGGGACACAGATACGCGTATTTT.

This chain links TRBV6-6 with TRBJ1-2, with no clear D. The CDR3 runs to 15 residues. V was pared by 0 bases and J by 6 bases, with 14 bases between. The V gene's germline CDR1 is MNHNY and CDR2 SVGAGI (reference sequence). The DNA of the CDR3 is TGTGCCAGCAGTTACTCGGGGTCTGGGTCTGATGGCTACACCTTC. Its protein product is CASSYSGSGSDGYTF.

Written as DNA, the CDR3 is TGTGCCAGCAGCGTAGCCGGGGCCGGGCAGTTCTTC. It codes for CASSVAGAGQFF. The V call is TRBV9, the J call TRBJ2-1; possibly TRBD1 or TRBD2 for D (5 bases each). The CDR3 has 12 amino acids. Trimming took 0 bases from V and 12 from J, leaving 10 bases between them. The germline CDR1 and CDR2 sequences are SGDLS and YYNGEE.

Comment on this clonotype: One base away lies a much larger clone, so this may be a sequencing read error. The chain joins TRBV24-1 to TRBJ2-6; TRBD1 might be the D (6 bases). V lost 4 bases, J lost 1 base, and 7 bases lay in between. CDR1 KGHDR and CDR2 SFDVKD come from the germline V gene. CDR3 length equals 15 residues. CDR3 sequence (DNA): TGTGCCACCAGTGAGGGGGCGTCTGGGGCCAACGTCCTGACTTTC. It is translated as CATSEGASGANVLTF.

This sequence joins TRBV7-6 and TRBJ1-5; maybe TRBD1 (5 bases). This CDR3 region has 18 residues. Germline CDR1 and CDR2: SGHVS and FNYEAQ. V lost 1 base and J lost 2, with 18 bases in between. DNA of the CDR3: TGTGCCAGCAGCTTAGGCCATCGGGGGGTTAGAGGCAATCAGCCCCAGCATTTT. It encodes CASSLGHRGVRGNQPQHF.

V gene TRBV4-2 combines with J gene TRBJ1-6; no definite D call. The CDR3 is 14 residues long. Germline CDR1 is LGHNA and CDR2 is YNFKEQ. V shed 2 bases and J shed 12 bases, with 14 bases lying between them. CDR3: CASSQLERGGPLHF. CDR3 bases: TGTGCCAGCAGCCAACTCGAGCGAGGTGGACCCCTCCACTTT.

This clonotype was counted a single time. The rearrangement uses TRBV24-1 and TRBJ2-3; tentatively, D is TRBD1 or TRBD2 (5 bases each). Germline V gives CDR1 KGHDR, CDR2 SFDVKD. V lost 4 bases to trimming and J lost 0 bases, with 10 bases between them. CDR3 size: 15 residues. The CDR3 region is CATSDRGRSTDTQYF. The CDR3 nucleotides are TGTGCCACCAGTGACCGGGGCCGTAGCACAGATACGCAGTATTTT.

The rearrangement links TRBV20-1 to TRBJ2-1; 8 positions agree with TRBD2. V dropped 4 bases and J dropped 5; count of bases not matched to a gene: 7. Germline V CDR1 and CDR2: DFQATT, SNEGSKA (reference sequence). This CDR3 spans 14 amino acids. DNA for the CDR3: TGCAGTGCTACGAGCGGGAGTCTCCACAATGAGCAGTTCTTC. It is translated as CSATSGSLHNEQFF.

This clonotype turned up a few times. The V call is TRBV6-5, the J call TRBJ1-6; D is undetermined. This CDR3 region has 15 residues. The V end was cut by 4 bases, the J end by 4 bases, with 11 bases between. Germline V CDR1 and CDR2: MNHEY, SVGAGI. This CDR3 is CASSFRGLYNSPLHF. The DNA for the CDR3 is TGTGCCAGCAGTTTCCGTGGCCTGTATAATTCACCCCTCCACTTT.

V gene TRBV20-1 combines with J gene TRBJ2-6, with a tentative D call TRBD2 (5 bases). This CDR3 spans 15 amino acids. Germline V CDR1 and CDR2: DFQATT, SNEGSKA (reference sequence). V gave up 0 bases and J gave up 1 base, with 7 bases separating them. CDR3 bases: TGCAGTGCTAGAGATCCGGGGTCTGGGGCCAACGTCCTGACTTTC. Translated, it gives CSARDPGSGANVLTF.

The chain recombines TRBV27 with TRBJ1-2, with a tentative D call TRBD1 (5 bases). With 3 bases removed from V and 0 bases from J, the gap between germline ends came to 23 bases. This CDR3 is 19 amino acids long. Germline V gene sequence: CDR1 MNHEY, CDR2 SMNVEV (reference sequence). The CDR3 region is CASSFINRGPDGTNYGYTF. The CDR3 nucleotides read TGTGCCAGCAGTTTTATTAATAGGGGTCCCGATGGTACTAACTATGGCTACACCTTC.

The V and J genes are TRBV6-5 and TRBJ2-1; D is undetermined. This CDR3 is 16 amino acids long. With 0 bases removed from V and 3 bases from J, the gap between germline ends came to 12 bases. Germline lookup yields CDR1 MNHEY and CDR2 SVGAGI. This chain's CDR3 is CASSYSWGPHYNEQFF. CDR3 nucleotides: TGTGCCAGCAGTTACTCGTGGGGTCCTCACTACAATGAGCAGTTCTTC.

The chain uses TRBV20-1 and TRBJ2-7; tentatively, D is TRBD2 (6 bases). This CDR3 region has 13 residues. V lost 5 bases and J lost 2, with 13 bases in between. The germline gives CDR1 DFQATT, CDR2 SNEGSKA (reference sequence). The CDR3 DNA reads as TGCAGTGCTGGGGGACTCCTTACCTACGAGCAGTACTTC. Amino acid sequence: CSAGGLLTYEQYF.

The CDR3 DNA reads TGCAGTGCTAGTCCAGCGGGGGAGCAGTTCTTC. Amino acid sequence: CSASPAGEQFF. This chain links TRBV20-1 with TRBJ2-1, with TRBD2 identical over 7 bases. Germline CDR1 and CDR2: DFQATT and SNEGSKA (reference sequence). CDR3 length: 11 amino acids. After removal of 3 bases from V and 10 bases from J, the junction contained 3 bases not matched to a gene.

The CDR3 sequence is CSAGGLADHNEQFF. The CDR3 DNA sequence: TGCAGTGCTGGGGGACTAGCGGATCACAATGAGCAGTTCTTC. This chain uses TRBV20-1 with TRBJ2-1, with 11 bases identical to TRBD2. V lost 5 bases to trimming and J lost 5 bases; unmatched junction nucleotides: 5. Germline V gives CDR1 DFQATT, CDR2 SNEGSKA (reference sequence). The CDR3 extends over 14 amino acids.

This clonotype has just a few counts. The genes are TRBV29-1 and TRBJ2-1, with D possibly being TRBD2 (6 bases). V was clipped by 4 bases and J by 6 bases, with 19 bases between them. CDR3 length: 15 amino acids. Germline V gives CDR1 SQVTM, CDR2 ANQGSEA. The DNA for the CDR3 is TGCAGCGTTGGTATAAGGAGCCCCGGGGGCAATGAGCAGTTCTTC. Its translation: CSVGIRSPGGNEQFF.

The genes are TRBV20-1 and TRBJ2-4; D remains ambiguous. The CDR3 is made up of 14 amino acids. The ends were cut back, 0 bases at V and 0 bases at J, with 6 bases in the middle. CDR1 DFQATT and CDR2 SNEGSKA come from the germline V gene (reference sequence). DNA for the CDR3: TGCAGTGCTAGAGAACCCAGAGCCAAAAACATTCAGTACTTC. This sequence encodes CSAREPRAKNIQYF.

The rearrangement joins TRBV12-3 or TRBV12-4 to TRBJ2-3; D is uncertain. V was cut by 3 bases and J by 0 bases, with 13 bases left in between. The CDR3 has 16 amino acids. CDR3 DNA sequence: TGTGCCAGCAGTTTCGGCCGGACCTCTAGCACAGATACGCAGTATTTT. It codes for CASSFGRTSSTDTQYF.

The chain couples TRBV20-1 to TRBJ1-2; 10 nucleotides match TRBD1. The CDR3 length is 16 residues. V lost 0 bases, J lost 4 bases, and 8 bases stayed unmatched. The germline V gene has CDR1 DFQATT and CDR2 SNEGSKA (reference sequence). Here the CDR3 reads CSARDRQGASIYGYTF. CDR3 nucleotide sequence: TGCAGTGCTAGAGATCGACAGGGGGCCTCTATCTATGGCTACACCTTC.

The chain uses TRBV29-1 and TRBJ1-1; D not resolved. CDR1 and CDR2 (germline): SQVTM, ANQGSEA. Trimming left V 3 bases short and J 5 bases short, with 13 bases between. The CDR3 has 13 amino acids. For the CDR3, the DNA is TGCAGCGTTGAGAAGATCTTTGAAACTGAAGCTTTCTTT. This codes for CSVEKIFETEAFF.

This clonotype was counted ten times or more. V is TRBV7-9 and J is TRBJ2-4; 7 bases line up with TRBD1. The CDR3 has 16 residues. Germline V CDR1 and CDR2: SEHNR, FQNEAQ (reference sequence). Trimming at V came to 5 bases and at J to 8 bases, leaving 15 bases not matched to a gene. CDR3 coding DNA: TGTGCCAGCAGCAGACTGGGACAGAGAAAGGGAGACATTCAGTACTTC. Amino acids: CASSRLGQRKGDIQYF.

The rearrangement uses TRBV7-2 and TRBJ2-1, with TRBD2 identical over 11 bases. The trim removed 3 bases at V and 5 bases at J, leaving 9 bases unmatched. Per the germline V gene, CDR1 is SGHTA and CDR2 is FQGNSA. The CDR3 runs 17 residues. The CDR3 DNA reads TGTGCCAGCAGCTTTAGACTAGCGGGATCTTCGGACAATGAGCAGTTCTTC. As protein: CASSFRLAGSSDNEQFF.

The chain links TRBV20-1 to TRBJ2-1; 11 nucleotides align to TRBD1. Germline V lookup: CDR1 DFQATT, CDR2 SNEGSKA (reference sequence). This CDR3 is 14 amino acids long. The V segment lost 5 bases and the J segment 7 bases; nucleotides outside the gene matches: 7. This chain's CDR3 is CSAPRTGGRNEQFF. As DNA, the CDR3 is TGCAGTGCTCCCAGGACAGGGGGCCGTAATGAGCAGTTCTTC.

This sequence joins TRBV6-2 or TRBV6-3 and TRBJ2-1, with D possibly matching TRBD2 (6 bases). CDR3 length equals 13 residues. V was trimmed by 10 bases and J by 4 bases, leaving 14 bases between them. CDR1 and CDR2 from the germline V gene are MNHEY and SVGEGT. The CDR3 nucleotides are TGTGCCACCCTAGCGACGGAGTACAATGAGCAGTTCTTC. This encodes CATLATEYNEQFF.

The chain joins TRBV5-1 to TRBJ2-1; TRBD2 is a possible D gene (6 bases). Trimming removed 3 bases at V and 0 bases at J, with 16 bases between. The CDR3 totals 17 residues. Per the germline V gene, CDR1 is SGHRS and CDR2 is YFSETQ. The CDR3 loop is CASSWDLARSSYNEQFF. The DNA of the CDR3 is TGCGCCAGCAGCTGGGACCTAGCGCGGAGCTCCTACAATGAGCAGTTCTTC.

Only one count was recorded for this clonotype. This chain links TRBV29-1 with TRBJ1-2; 7 nucleotides line up with TRBD1. This CDR3 is 14 amino acids long. Germline CDR1 reads SQVTM; CDR2 reads ANQGSEA. Trimming removed 6 bases from V and 10 bases from J; junction bases left unmatched: 17. The CDR3 DNA reads TGCAGCGTCCTACCTAGGACAGGATTGGGATTCTACACCTTC. It encodes CSVLPRTGLGFYTF. Full variable domain (missing parts from reference TRBV29-1 and TRBJ1-2): SAVISQKPSRDICQRGTSLTIQCQVDSQVTMMFWYRQQPGQSLTLIATANQGSEATYESGFVIDKFPISRPNLTFSTLTVSNMSPEDSSIYLCSVLPRTGLGFYTFGSGTRLTVV.

The sample holds a few counts of this clonotype. In DNA form, the CDR3 reads TGCGCCAGCAGCTCCTCTGTTGGGGGGATCCTTTTTGAGCAGTTCTTC. Translating it yields CASSSSVGGILFEQFF. The rearrangement links TRBV5-1 to TRBJ2-1; possibly TRBD2 for D (6 bases). V was cut by 3 bases and J by 9 bases, with 22 bases left in between. This CDR3 region has 16 residues. Looked up from germline, CDR1 is SGHRS and CDR2 is YFSETQ.

This chain joins TRBV3-1 and TRBJ1-6, with D perhaps TRBD1 (6 bases). The CDR3 is 15 amino acids. V dropped 0 bases and J dropped 8 bases, with 11 bases sitting between them. The germline gives CDR1 LGHDT, CDR2 YNNKEL (reference sequence). CDR3 sequence reads: CASSQDPGAYSPLHF. CDR3 sequence (DNA): TGTGCCAGCAGCCAAGATCCGGGGGCCTATTCACCCCTCCACTTT.

The chain combines TRBV18 with TRBJ1-1; weak D call: TRBD1 (6 bases). Trimming left V 0 bases short and J 1 base short, with 9 bases between. This CDR3 region has 15 residues. Germline CDR1 KGHSH, CDR2 LQKENI. CDR3 protein: CASSPPEGGNTEAFF. DNA of the CDR3: TGTGCCAGCTCACCACCGGAGGGGGGGAACACTGAAGCTTTCTTT.